The source of this T cell receptor beta chain is a study of regulatory T cells in long-lasting Graves disease. This clonotype appeared a few times. Its antigen is not identified. A much larger clone sits a single nucleotide away, making a read error possible. Likely a read error: the CDR3 ends without its conserved phenylalanine or tryptophan. Time point here: newly diagnosed GD, antithyroid drugs for less than 3 months. With RNA extracted from PBMCs as input, the TCR library was made. The CDR3 extends over 15 amino acids. Germline V gene data show CDR1 as SGHTA and CDR2 as FQGNSA. Arm-PCR of CDR3 regions with iRepertoire HTBI primers generated TCR beta libraries. Using its own MiXCR run on the multiplex PCR reads, TCRdb lists one record per CDR3 protein. In the table there are under 300,000 distinct CDR3 sequences, 15% to 20% of which are singletons. Study observations and caveats: It was in persistent disease that TRBV28, TRBJ1-2 and TRBJ2-5 were favored.

The V call is TRBV7-2, the J call TRBJ2-1, with 8 bases matching TRBD1. The J call may not be correct, given that the DNA end is closer to TRBJ2-5. This TCR derives from a female donor with Graves disease. Specimen: peripheral blood mononuclear cells (PBMCs), collected at new diagnosis, from a patient treated with antithyroid drugs. The CDR3 bases are TGTGCCAGCAGCTTTTCAGGGGGCGTTGGAGAGACCCAGTACCTC. Protein sequence: CASSFSGGVGETQYL.